Listed here is a single TCR beta chain. Its target is not known. This entry belongs to a study of shared clonotypes between healthy human individuals. Across the whole study: CD4 naive and CD4 memory each took three plates per donor, while CD8 naive took two and CD8 memory one. General study points: Naive CD4 clonotype sharing across several donors was around 5%. Sampling included only blood; tissue repertoires likely differ. Clonotypes shared by all four donors outscored non-shared clonotypes in generation probability.

The V segment lost 5 bases and the J segment 0 bases; nucleotides outside the gene matches: 10. Per germline, CDR1 SEHNR and CDR2 FQNEAQ (reference sequence). This CDR3 is built from 17 residues. Repertoires were generated with immunoSEQ multiplex PCR, while TCRdb's copy carries only in-frame clones and drops some. The table shows approximately 1.5 million clones, with around 98.5% occurring only once. The chain uses TRBV7-9 and TRBJ2-1, with TRBD1 matching 7 bases. Material for sequencing was naive CD4+ T cells sorted from blood. Subset given: CD45RA+ positively selected. This sequence originates from a man aged 25 to 45 in good health. The CDR3 region has the DNA TGTGCCAGCAGCCCAAGAGGGGACAGTAGCTCCTACAATGAGCAGTTCTTC. Translated, it gives CASSPRGDSSSYNEQFF.